The 21 T cell receptor beta chains below were found in one sample sequenced in a study of blood T cells in healthy people across ages. A second PCR of 7 to 11 cycles used a sample-barcoded 5' primer and a J-beta primer mix. Each CDR3 protein is one row after TCRdb ran MiXCR on the 5' RACE reads. The sample includes about 930,000 distinct CDR3 sequences, approximately 32% seen only once; the top ten take roughly 10%. These data were also filed under a second study, of T cells of mothers and their children.

What was sequenced was blood. The receptors here all came from a woman in her thirties or forties in good health.

The V call is TRBV28, the J call TRBJ2-1; no clear D. This CDR3 contains 17 residues. Trimming removed 3 bases at V and 2 bases at J, with 17 bases between. Germline V gene sequence: CDR1 MDHEN, CDR2 SYDVKM. This CDR3 is CASSFPIQKSTYNEQFF. The CDR3 DNA reads as TGTGCCAGCAGTTTCCCCATACAGAAATCAACCTACAATGAGCAGTTCTTC.

This clonotype was seen more than once but under ten times. The genes are TRBV7-2 and TRBJ2-5, with TRBD1 identical over 9 bases. CDR1 and CDR2 (germline): SGHTA, FQGNSA. The CDR3 runs to 17 residues. V shed 2 bases, J shed 9 bases, and the junction held 16 bases outside the gene matches. DNA of the CDR3: TGTGCCAGCAGCTTAAGGGGAACGGGACAGGGCGTTCCTTCCCAGTACTTC. Translation: CASSLRGTGQGVPSQYF.

This clonotype was seen a few times. A much larger clone is a single base away; this may be a read error. The V and J genes are TRBV6-1 and TRBJ2-1; D gene ambiguous. Deletions cut 7 bases from V and 4 bases from J, with 5 bases between. Germline V CDR1 and CDR2: MNHNS, SASEGT. The CDR3 has 11 residues. CDR3 DNA: TGTGCCAGCAAGGGTTACAATGAGCAGTTCTTC. It yields the protein CASKGYNEQFF.

Only a few counts were recorded for this clonotype. V gene TRBV7-2 combines with J gene TRBJ1-2; tentatively, D is TRBD1 (5 bases). Between the trimmed V and J ends, which lost 3 bases and 6 bases, there was a span of 11 bases. Per germline, CDR1 SGHTA and CDR2 FQGNSA. This CDR3 comprises 13 residues. The CDR3 sequence is CASSLEGQDGYTF. CDR3 coding DNA: TGTGCCAGCAGCTTGGAGGGGCAGGATGGCTACACCTTC.

This clonotype was seen only a few times. The V call is TRBV5-1, the J call TRBJ1-6; 8 nucleotides match TRBD1. With 2 bases clipped from V and 10 bases from J, the junction kept 8 bases outside the gene matches. There are 15 residues in the CDR3. Germline V gene data show CDR1 as SGHRS and CDR2 as YFSETQ. The CDR3 here is CASSLAQGAQSPLHF. The DNA for the CDR3 is TGCGCCAGCAGCTTAGCGCAGGGGGCGCAATCACCCCTCCACTTT. The whole variable domain, remainder taken from reference TRBV5-1 and TRBJ1-6, is KAGVTQTPRYLIKTRGQQVTLSCSPISGHRSVSWYQQTPGQGLQFLFEYFSETQRNKGNFPGRFSGRQFSNSRSEMNVSTLELGDSALYLCASSLAQGAQSPLHFGNGTRLTVT.

This clonotype was seen only a few times. The chain is built from TRBV25-1 and TRBJ2-1, with unresolved D. This CDR3 spans 15 amino acids. Germline lookup yields CDR1 MGHDK and CDR2 SYGVNS. V lost 1 base and J lost 6, with 13 bases in between. CDR3 sequence: CASSESRVPPNEQFF. The CDR3 region has the DNA TGTGCCAGCAGTGAATCACGGGTGCCCCCCAATGAGCAGTTCTTC.

This clonotype was found a few times. This chain joins TRBV20-1 and TRBJ2-1, with D possibly being TRBD1 (5 bases). Per the germline V gene, CDR1 is DFQATT and CDR2 is SNEGSKA (reference sequence). The germline V and J ends were trimmed by 1 base and 8 bases, with 12 bases remaining between them. The CDR3 has 13 residues. The CDR3: CSARVRAADEQFF. The CDR3 region has the DNA TGCAGTGCTAGAGTCAGGGCGGCCGATGAGCAGTTCTTC.

This clonotype was observed a handful of times. V is TRBV28 and J is TRBJ2-7; TRBD1 might be the D (5 bases). The germline V and J ends were trimmed by 2 bases and 3 bases, with 14 bases remaining between them. CDR1 and CDR2 from the germline V gene are MDHEN and SYDVKM. The CDR3 is made up of 15 amino acids. Here the CDR3 DNA reads TGTGCCAGCAGTTTACCCAATAGGGGCGGCTACGAGCAGTACTTC. Translating gives CASSLPNRGGYEQYF.

Comment on this clonotype: Possible read error: a much larger clone is one base away. This chain connects TRBV24-1 to TRBJ2-1; D is perhaps TRBD1 (6 bases). The germline V and J ends were trimmed by 6 bases and 10 bases, with 15 bases remaining between them. The germline V gene encodes CDR1 KGHDR and CDR2 SFDVKD. This CDR3 spans 13 amino acids. In DNA, the CDR3 is TGTGCCACCAGTTTGGGGGCGTCCTACGAGCAGTTCTTC. Its protein product is CATSLGASYEQFF.

This clonotype was detected ten times or more. The chain carries TRBV9 and TRBJ1-5, with a weak D call TRBD1 (5 bases). The V end lost 0 bases, the J end lost 0 bases, and 7 bases lay between the germline ends. Germline V gene lookup returns CDR1 SGDLS and CDR2 YYNGEE. The CDR3 is 15 amino acids. Here the CDR3 DNA reads TGTGCCAGCAGCGTAGGGGGGAATAGCAATCAGCCCCAGCATTTT. Translated: CASSVGGNSNQPQHF.

The count of this clonotype is one. Relative to the germline gene, one junction end is altered; a read error may explain this. This sequence joins TRBV7-8 and TRBJ1-2; no definite D call. From germline, CDR1 is SGHVS and CDR2 FQNEAQ. The CDR3 loop spans 16 amino acids. Here the CDR3 DNA reads TGTGCCAGCATCTTAATCTTCGGCAGCGCTAACTATGGCTACACCTTC. It translates to CASILIFGSANYGYTF.

This chain connects TRBV15 to TRBJ2-5; TRBD2 matches 7 bases. The CDR3 spans 15 residues. V lost 5 bases, J lost 5 bases, and 11 bases stayed unmatched. Germline CDR1 LNHNV, CDR2 YYDKDF (reference sequence). Written as DNA, the CDR3 is TGTGCCACCAGCGGCCAGCGGGGTAGGGAGGAGACCCAGTACTTC. This translates into CATSGQRGREETQYF.

This clonotype has just a few counts. CDR3 region: CASRRGLVGYNEQFF. The CDR3 bases are TGTGCCAGCAGGCGAGGCCTAGTGGGCTACAATGAGCAGTTCTTC. The chain is built from TRBV14 and TRBJ2-1, with D unclear. Trimming pared 6 bases from V and 3 bases from J, leaving 15 bases between. The CDR3 runs 15 residues. The germline CDR1 and CDR2 sequences are SGHDN and FVKESK.

A few counts support this clonotype. The chain recombines TRBV5-5 with TRBJ2-2; D possibly corresponds to TRBD2 (6 bases). The CDR3 loop spans 17 amino acids. Trimming shortened V by 1 base and J by 0 bases, and 13 bases separated the two germline ends. Germline V gives CDR1 SGHKS, CDR2 YYEKEE (reference sequence). This CDR3 is CASSLRGGPTNTGELFF. The DNA for the CDR3 is TGTGCCAGCAGCTTGAGGGGAGGACCCACGAACACCGGGGAGCTGTTTTTT.

The genes are TRBV3-1 and TRBJ2-1, with 12 bases that match TRBD1. The CDR3 extends over 16 amino acids. The germline V gene encodes CDR1 LGHDT and CDR2 YNNKEL (reference sequence). The ends lost 8 bases at V and 9 bases at J; junction bases unmatched: 14. The CDR3 DNA follows: TGTGCCAGCGGGACAGGGGGCCTAGCGGGATCGGCTGAGCAGTTCTTC. It encodes CASGTGGLAGSAEQFF.

The rearrangement joins TRBV7-2 to TRBJ1-2; perhaps TRBD1 as D (6 bases). Per the germline V gene, CDR1 is SGHTA and CDR2 is FQGNSA. The CDR3 has 14 amino acids. V lost 5 bases and J lost 4, with 14 bases in between. CDR3 nucleotide sequence: TGTGCCAGCAGCCTCAGACAGGACTTCTATGGCTACACCTTC. Translation: CASSLRQDFYGYTF.

The genes are TRBV5-1 and TRBJ1-1; 10 nucleotides match TRBD1. Germline V gene lookup returns CDR1 SGHRS and CDR2 YFSETQ. The junction had 5 bases not matched to a gene; V was cut back by 3 bases and J by 3 bases. The CDR3 is 15 residues long. The DNA of the CDR3 is TGCGCCAGCAGCTCGGGACAGGGGTGGGACACTGAAGCTTTCTTT. Translation gives CASSSGQGWDTEAFF.

The chain uses TRBV29-1 and TRBJ1-1; no clear D. CDR1 and CDR2 from the germline V gene are SQVTM and ANQGSEA. V was cut by 5 bases and J by 4 bases, with 11 bases left in between. The CDR3 runs 12 residues. CDR3 nucleotides: TGCAGCGTTATCAATTCCCGCACTGAAGCTTTCTTT. Residues: CSVINSRTEAFF.

The J gene is TRBJ2-7, the V gene TRBV7-2; 8 bases are a match to TRBD1. The DNA end favors TRBJ2-5, so the J call may be wrong. Per germline, CDR1 SGHTA and CDR2 FQGNSA. The length of the CDR3 is 15 residues. In nucleotides, the CDR3 is TGTGCCAGCAGCCTGCAGGGGGCCAGTATGGAGACCCAGTACTTC. This translates into CASSLQGASMETQYF.

This clonotype was detected a few times. The CDR3: CASSLVQTNTGELFF. The CDR3 nucleotides read TGCGCCAGCAGCTTGGTCCAGACGAACACCGGGGAGCTGTTTTTT. The chain combines TRBV5-1 with TRBJ2-2; D not certain. V was cut by 0 bases and J by 0 bases, with 6 bases left in between. Germline V gene lookup returns CDR1 SGHRS and CDR2 YFSETQ. This CDR3 spans 15 amino acids.

The table lists this clonotype with a few counts. The chain combines TRBV29-1 with TRBJ1-1, with TRBD1 identical over 7 bases. With 1 base clipped from V and 6 bases from J, the junction kept 14 bases outside the gene matches. Germline CDR1 is SQVTM and CDR2 is ANQGSEA. The CDR3 extends over 16 amino acids. The CDR3 DNA reads as TGCAGCGTTGAAGGCCCCCTGGACAGGATGGTCCCTGAAGCTTTCTTT. Its translation is CSVEGPLDRMVPEAFF.